This T cell receptor beta chain comes out of a study of blood T cell repertoires in COVID-19. Study information: The samples span acute and convalescent COVID-19 from the United States, Italy and Spain. PBMCs, B-cell-depleted T cells, or T cells were the source of the cDNA or gDNA that made up the material.

Germline-derived CDR1 and CDR2 are MRHNA and SNTAGT. V dropped 6 bases and J dropped 2 bases, with 17 bases sitting between them. There are 16 residues in the CDR3. Sequenced by immunoSEQ multiplex PCR; TCRdb stores in-frame clones only, minus some. The sample lists roughly 150,000 clones, about four fifths occurring once. The receptor was isolated from a woman aged 80 or over with acute or convalescent COVID-19. Sample: peripheral blood. The chain has TRBV6-4 and TRBJ1-5, with D hard to call. The CDR3 protein is CASSPEGGVGNQPQHF. The CDR3 DNA sequence: TGTGCCAGCAGCCCCGAGGGCGGGGTTGGCAATCAGCCCCAGCATTTT.